This T cell receptor (beta chain) was recorded in a study of breast tumors, draining lymph nodes, adjacent tissues. Germline-derived CDR1 and CDR2 are SGHTA and FQGTGA. Trimming removed 5 bases at V and 7 bases at J, with 24 bases between. The CDR3 sequence is 17 residues long. MiXCR, applied by TCRdb to the multiplex PCR reads, yields one record per CDR3 protein. The data contain 200,000 to 250,000 distinct CDR3 sequences, roughly 32% of them singletons. This clonotype occurred many times. The lymph nodes were axillary draining lymph nodes from breast cancer patients. This sequence originates from a female donor with breast cancer. Some clones in this sample may be carry-over from other donors' samples. Sequencing was done on a sample of axillary lymph node tissue. The chain has TRBV7-3 and TRBJ2-1; D may be TRBD1 (9 bases). The CDR3 region is CASSPLPGGTGRNEQFF. The DNA of the CDR3 is TGTGCCAGCAGCCCACTTCCGGGAGGGACAGGGCGAAATGAGCAGTTCTTC.